These 25 T cell receptor beta chains share one sample of origin, sequenced in a study of Graves' ophthalmopathy and Graves' hyperthyroidism (dated by TCRdb to 2016 to 2018). Sequencing took place on an Illumina HiSeq 2000. TCR beta CDR3 regions were amplified from RNA transcripts for repertoire sequencing. A first-round RT-PCR used HTBI primers with the Qiagen OneStep RT-PCR kit, followed by a second-round multiplex PCR, size selection and purification. TCRdb reran the public reads through fastp at Q25 and MiXCR, keeping productive beta chains. Rows are combined by CDR3 protein, so each entry shows the most common genes and DNA. The sample yields fewer than 650,000 distinct CDR3 sequences; about 20% were counted once. The ten largest clones capture around 6.9% of the sample. The sample comprised peripheral blood. The receptors were sampled from a woman aged 18-29 years with stable Graves' hyperthyroidism. Some clones in this sample may be carry-over from other donors' samples. Donor details come from another sample of the same person, matched by shared clones.

Points on this clonotype: A read error may produce the germline difference seen at one junction end. The chain uses TRBV30 and TRBJ2-7, with D perhaps assigned TRBD1 or TRBD2 (5 bases each). The germline V gene encodes CDR1 GTSNPN and CDR2 SVGIG (reference sequence). The CDR3 contains 14 residues. Here the CDR3 reads CAWSVRVRDDEKYF. The CDR3 bases are TGTGCCTGGAGTGTCAGGGTTCGGGACGACGAGAAGTACTTC.

With respect to this clonotype: This may arise from a read error, as a much more abundant clone is one base away. The chain employs TRBV28 and TRBJ2-5; 8 positions agree with TRBD2. This CDR3 comprises 14 residues. In germline, CDR1 is MDHEN, CDR2 SYDVKM. CDR3 loop: CVSRLPGTRETQYF. The CDR3 DNA reads TGTGTCAGCAGACTACCCGGGACTAGAGAGACCCAGTACTTC.

This clonotype was detected a few times. CDR3 sequence: CASSFGDRVGTEAFF. As DNA, the CDR3 is TGTGCCAGCAGCTTTGGTGACAGGGTGGGCACTGAAGCTTTCTTT. The genes are TRBV7-9 and TRBJ1-1, with 7 bases identical to TRBD1. This CDR3 has 15 amino acids. The germline V gene has CDR1 SEHNR and CDR2 FQNEAQ (reference sequence). After removal of 3 bases from V and 4 bases from J, the junction contained 8 bases not matched to a gene.

This clonotype was recorded many times. This rearrangement joins TRBV30 to TRBJ1-5; possibly TRBD1 for D (5 bases). This CDR3 contains 15 residues. Germline V gene lookup returns CDR1 GTSNPN and CDR2 SVGIG (reference sequence). Trimming took off 3 bases at V and 2 bases at J, with 14 bases between the two ends. CDR3 in DNA: TGTGCCTGGAGATCCACTGGGGCAGGCAATCAGCCCCAGCATTTT. This sequence encodes CAWRSTGAGNQPQHF.

This clonotype was recorded many times. This chain connects TRBV10-1 to TRBJ2-7, with D uncertain. The length of the CDR3 is 13 residues. The V gene's germline CDR1 is WNHNN and CDR2 SYGVQD (reference sequence). The V gene lost 4 bases and the J gene lost 2 bases, with 9 bases spanning the gap. This chain's CDR3 is CASSVGRPYEQYF. The CDR3 region has the DNA TGCGCCAGCAGTGTTGGAAGGCCCTACGAGCAGTACTTC.

This clonotype was counted at least ten times. The genes are TRBV7-8 and TRBJ2-2; D is uncertain. The CDR3 runs to 15 residues. Between the trimmed V and J ends, which lost 1 base and 7 bases, there was a span of 13 bases. The germline V gene has CDR1 SGHVS and CDR2 FQNEAQ. CDR3 residues: CASSLVSTTIGELFF. CDR3 coding DNA: TGTGCCAGCAGCTTAGTATCGACCACCATCGGGGAGCTGTTTTTT.

The CDR3 DNA is TGTGCCAGCAGTCCCGGACAGGGGGTGTCGGTCGAGCAGTACTTC. Its protein is CASSPGQGVSVEQYF. The J gene is TRBJ2-7, the V gene TRBV12-3 or TRBV12-4; 10 bases map to TRBD1. The CDR3 totals 15 residues. With 5 bases clipped from V and 6 bases from J, the junction kept 10 bases outside the gene matches.

This clonotype was observed at least ten times. CDR3 sequence reads: CSARDLGGSNTEAFF. In DNA form, the CDR3 reads TGCAGTGCTAGAGATCTTGGGGGGTCGAACACTGAAGCTTTCTTT. The chain has TRBV20-1 and TRBJ1-1, with D tentatively TRBD1 (5 bases). Germline CDR1 reads DFQATT; CDR2 reads SNEGSKA (reference sequence). Between the trimmed V and J ends, which lost 0 bases and 1 base, there was a span of 12 bases. The CDR3 totals 15 residues.

This clonotype occurred many times. V gene TRBV2 combines with J gene TRBJ1-1; D is possibly TRBD1 (6 bases). Germline CDR1 and CDR2: SNHLY and FYNNEI. This CDR3 is 14 amino acids long. Trimming took off 4 bases at V and 4 bases at J, with 13 bases between the two ends. The CDR3 is CASSGGDMGTEAFF. In nucleotides, the CDR3 is TGTGCCAGCAGTGGTGGGGACATGGGCACTGAAGCTTTCTTT. Using reference TRBV2 and TRBJ1-1 for the parts outside the CDR3, the full variable domain is EPEVTQTPSHQVTQMGQEVILRCVPISNHLYFYWYRQILGQKVEFLVSFYNNEISEKSEIFDDQFSVERPDGSNFTLKIRSTKLEDSAMYFCASSGGDMGTEAFFGQGTRLTVV.

The table lists this clonotype with a few counts. This sequence joins TRBV28 and TRBJ1-2; 7 bases map to TRBD1. Germline V CDR1 and CDR2: MDHEN, SYDVKM. The CDR3 consists of 16 residues. J lost 0 bases, V lost 5 bases, and 9 bases had no gene match. The CDR3 bases are TGTGCCAGCAGTGGACCCGGGACAGATACTAACTATGGCTACACCTTC. This gives the protein CASSGPGTDTNYGYTF.

The sample holds many counts of this clonotype. This chain uses TRBV4-1 with TRBJ1-5, with 7 bases lining up with TRBD1. Germline V gene sequence: CDR1 MGHRA, CDR2 YSYEKL. V was pared by 2 bases and J by 5 bases, with 12 bases of the junction left unmatched. The CDR3 runs to 17 residues. In DNA, the CDR3 is TGCGCCAGCAGCCAACCCGGACAGGTGTTCCGTCATCAGCCCCAGCATTTT. Translated, it gives CASSQPGQVFRHQPQHF.

This clonotype showed up many times. The chain is built from TRBV20-1 and TRBJ1-1, with 8 bases identical to TRBD1. Losses at the gene ends were 3 bases for V and 4 bases for J; bases not matched to a gene: 4. CDR1 and CDR2 (germline): DFQATT, SNEGSKA (reference sequence). CDR3 size: 13 residues. CDR3: CSARNRGVTEAFF. The CDR3 coding sequence is TGCAGTGCTAGGAACAGGGGGGTCACTGAAGCTTTCTTT.

The table lists this clonotype with many counts. This could be a read error, since a much larger clone is one nucleotide away. It is unclear where the CDR3 begins or ends on the DNA, so no DNA is shown, and the CDR3 is as TCRdb lists it. The V and J genes are TRBV12-3 or TRBV12-4 and TRBJ2-5; TRBD1 is the table's D call, not checked against the DNA. The CDR3 is 15 residues long, counting both termini. This CDR3 reads CASVFGTGTKETKYF.

The chain uses TRBV12-3 or TRBV12-4 and TRBJ2-7, with TRBD1 matching over 8 bases. CDR3 size: 15 residues. J was trimmed by 4 bases and V by 6 bases; bases with no gene match: 11. The CDR3 is CASSIDTGGTYEQYF. In nucleotides, the CDR3 is TGTGCCAGCAGCATCGACACAGGGGGGACTTACGAGCAGTACTTC.

The table lists this clonotype with many counts. This rearrangement joins TRBV12-3 or TRBV12-4 to TRBJ2-5; unclear D gene. V lost 2 bases and J lost 4, with 8 bases in between. The CDR3 consists of 13 residues. The CDR3 DNA sequence: TGTGCCAGCAGTTTATCAGACCGAGAGACCCAGTACTTC. This translates into CASSLSDRETQYF.

This clonotype was recorded many times. The CDR3 DNA is TGTGCCAGCAGTGACGGTTCTAGCGACACCGGGGAGCTGTTTTTT. Translation gives CASSDGSSDTGELFF. The V and J genes are TRBV6-4 and TRBJ2-2, with a possible D match to TRBD2 (6 bases). V was clipped by 2 bases and J by 3 bases, with 10 bases between them. This CDR3 is 15 amino acids long. Germline-derived CDR1 and CDR2 are MRHNA and SNTAGT.

The rearrangement uses TRBV27 and TRBJ1-6, with unresolved D. The CDR3 has 15 residues. Trimming pared 2 bases from V and 7 bases from J, leaving 12 bases between. Germline V gene sequence: CDR1 MNHEY, CDR2 SMNVEV (reference sequence). In DNA form, the CDR3 reads TGTGCCAGCAGTTTACGAACTGACGGGAATTCACCCCTCCACTTT. The encoded protein is CASSLRTDGNSPLHF.

Ten or more counts support this clonotype. The chain couples TRBV6-2 or TRBV6-3 to TRBJ1-5; 7 nucleotides agree with TRBD1. J gave up 7 bases and V 8 bases, and 8 bases lay outside the gene matches. From germline, CDR1 is MNHEY and CDR2 SVGEGT. There are 13 residues in the CDR3. The CDR3 spells CASSWTGWQPQHF. As DNA, the CDR3 is TGTGCCAGCTCCTGGACAGGTTGGCAGCCCCAGCATTTT.

The CDR3 nucleotides are TGTGCCAGCAGTTTGTCGGGTTTCCTCTACGAGCAGTACTTC. It specifies CASSLSGFLYEQYF. The chain has TRBV28 and TRBJ2-7; D gene unclear. The CDR3 covers 14 residues. V dropped 3 bases and J dropped 3 bases, with 12 bases sitting between them. Germline CDR1 reads MDHEN; CDR2 reads SYDVKM.

The V and J genes are TRBV15 and TRBJ1-1, with 9 bases identical to TRBD1. Germline V gives CDR1 LNHNV, CDR2 YYDKDF (reference sequence). The V segment lost 1 base and the J segment 3 bases; nucleotides outside the gene matches: 6. The CDR3 consists of 16 residues. CDR3 in DNA: TGTGCCACCAGCAGAGGACAGGGGGTGGGCGACACTGAAGCTTTCTTT. Translating gives CATSRGQGVGDTEAFF.

This clonotype turned up a few times. V gene TRBV29-1 combines with J gene TRBJ1-1, with 7 positions matching TRBD1. CDR1 and CDR2 (germline): SQVTM, ANQGSEA. CDR3 length: 14 amino acids. Trimming removed 5 bases from V and 1 base from J; junction bases left unmatched: 7. Here the CDR3 DNA reads TGCAGCGTTACGACCGGGACAGCGAACACTGAAGCTTTCTTT. This codes for CSVTTGTANTEAFF. Full variable domain (remainder filled in from reference TRBV29-1 and TRBJ1-1): SAVISQKPSRDICQRGTSLTIQCQVDSQVTMMFWYRQQPGQSLTLIATANQGSEATYESGFVIDKFPISRPNLTFSTLTVSNMSPEDSSIYLCSVTTGTANTEAFFGQGTRLTVV.

V and J are TRBV6-1 and TRBJ2-7, with D possibly matching TRBD2 (5 bases). Per the germline V gene, CDR1 is MNHNS and CDR2 is SASEGT. V was pared by 1 base and J by 3 bases, with 13 bases between. The CDR3 length is 15 residues. The CDR3 sequence is CASSEEGGGGYEQYF. The DNA for the CDR3 is TGTGCCAGCAGTGAAGAGGGCGGAGGTGGCTACGAGCAGTACTTC.

This clonotype was seen a few times. A read error is possible here, since a much larger clone lies one base away. The rearrangement links TRBV13 to TRBJ2-4; D might be TRBD1 (5 bases). The CDR3 has 13 residues. Germline loops: CDR1 PRHDT, CDR2 FYEKMQ (reference sequence). CDR3 sequence (DNA): TGTGCCAGCAGTAGACAAGGGGTTAACATTAAGTACTTC. It specifies CASSRQGVNIKYF.

Comment on this clonotype: One end of the junction fails to match germline, which may point to a read error. The chain uses TRBV12-5 and TRBJ1-2; weak D call: TRBD1 (6 bases). Germline V CDR1 and CDR2: LGHNT, FRNRAP. This CDR3 comprises 13 residues. The CDR3 nucleotides read TGTGCTAGCTCACAGGGCGCTAACTGTGGCTACACCTTC. It codes for CASSQGANCGYTF. The whole variable domain, remainder taken from reference TRBV12-5 and TRBJ1-2, is DARVTQTPRHKVTEMGQEVTMRCQPILGHNTVFWYRQTMMQGLELLAYFRNRAPLDDSGMPKDRFSAEMPDATLATLKIQPSEPRDSAVYFCASSQGANCGYTFGSGTRLTVV.

This clonotype came up many times. This rearrangement joins TRBV6-1 to TRBJ1-2; a possible D gene is TRBD1 (5 bases). V shed 3 bases and J shed 3 bases, with 11 bases lying between them. Germline V CDR1 and CDR2: MNHNS, SASEGT. The CDR3 extends over 14 amino acids. CDR3 in amino acids: CASSDRGLHYGYTF. CDR3 nucleotide sequence: TGTGCCAGCAGTGACCGGGGACTACACTATGGCTACACCTTC.